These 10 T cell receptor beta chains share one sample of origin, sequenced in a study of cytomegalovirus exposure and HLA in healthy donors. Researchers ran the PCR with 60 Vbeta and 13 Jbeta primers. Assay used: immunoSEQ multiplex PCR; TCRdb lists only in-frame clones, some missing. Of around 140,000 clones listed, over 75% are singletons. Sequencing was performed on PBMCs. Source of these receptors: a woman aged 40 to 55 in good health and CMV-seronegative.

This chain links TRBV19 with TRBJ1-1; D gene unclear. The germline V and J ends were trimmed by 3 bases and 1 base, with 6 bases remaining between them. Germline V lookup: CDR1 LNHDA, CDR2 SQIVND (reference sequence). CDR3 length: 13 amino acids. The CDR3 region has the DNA TGTGCCAGTAGTATCAACAGGAACACTGAAGCTTTCTTT. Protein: CASSINRNTEAFF.

The CDR3 DNA reads TGTGCCAGCAGTTACGGGACTAGCGGGCTCAATGAGCAGTTCTTC. Residues: CASSYGTSGLNEQFF. The V call is TRBV6-5, the J call TRBJ2-1; the match to TRBD2 covers 12 bases. The V segment lost 2 bases and the J segment 6 bases; nucleotides outside the gene matches: 2. Germline assignment: CDR1 MNHEY and CDR2 SVGAGI. The CDR3 consists of 15 residues.

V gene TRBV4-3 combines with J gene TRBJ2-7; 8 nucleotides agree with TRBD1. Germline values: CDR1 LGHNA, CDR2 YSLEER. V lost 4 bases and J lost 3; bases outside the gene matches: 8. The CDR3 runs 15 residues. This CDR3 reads CASSPSWGQDYEQYF. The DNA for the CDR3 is TGCGCCAGCAGCCCTAGCTGGGGACAGGACTACGAGCAGTACTTC.

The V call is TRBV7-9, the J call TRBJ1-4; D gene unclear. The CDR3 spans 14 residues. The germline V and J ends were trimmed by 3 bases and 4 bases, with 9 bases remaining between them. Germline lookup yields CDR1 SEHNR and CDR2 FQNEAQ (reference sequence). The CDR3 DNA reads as TGTGCCAGCAGCTTGGGAGCCATTAATGAAAAACTGTTTTTT. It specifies CASSLGAINEKLFF.

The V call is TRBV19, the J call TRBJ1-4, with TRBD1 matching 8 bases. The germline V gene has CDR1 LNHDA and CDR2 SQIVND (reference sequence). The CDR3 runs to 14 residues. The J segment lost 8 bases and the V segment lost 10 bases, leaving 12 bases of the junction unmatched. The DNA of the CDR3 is TGTGCCACTCGGCTCGGGACAGGTAACGAAAAACTGTTTTTT. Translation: CATRLGTGNEKLFF.

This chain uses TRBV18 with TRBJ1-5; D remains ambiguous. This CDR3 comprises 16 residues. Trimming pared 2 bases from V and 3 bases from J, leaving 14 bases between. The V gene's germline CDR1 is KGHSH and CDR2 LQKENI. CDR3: CASSPTSPGPNQPQHF. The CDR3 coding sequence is TGTGCCAGCTCACCAACATCCCCAGGTCCCAATCAGCCCCAGCATTTT.

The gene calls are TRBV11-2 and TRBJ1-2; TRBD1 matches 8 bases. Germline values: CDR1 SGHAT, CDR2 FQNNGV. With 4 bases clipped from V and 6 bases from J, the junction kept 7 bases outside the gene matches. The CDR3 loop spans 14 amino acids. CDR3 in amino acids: CASSSTQGADGYTF. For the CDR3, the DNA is TGTGCCAGCAGCTCCACTCAGGGGGCGGATGGCTACACCTTC.

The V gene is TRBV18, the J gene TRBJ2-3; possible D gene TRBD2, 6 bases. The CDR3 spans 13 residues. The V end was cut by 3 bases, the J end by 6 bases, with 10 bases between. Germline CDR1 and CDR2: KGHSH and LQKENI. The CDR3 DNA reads TGTGCCAGCTCACCTCGGAGGGCGGATACGCAGTATTTT. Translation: CASSPRRADTQYF.

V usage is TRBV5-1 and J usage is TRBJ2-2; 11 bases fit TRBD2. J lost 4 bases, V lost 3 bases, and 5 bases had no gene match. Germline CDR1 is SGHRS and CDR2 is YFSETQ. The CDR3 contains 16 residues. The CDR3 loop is CASSSPGLAATGELFF. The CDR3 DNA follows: TGCGCCAGCAGCTCACCGGGACTAGCGGCCACCGGGGAGCTGTTTTTT.

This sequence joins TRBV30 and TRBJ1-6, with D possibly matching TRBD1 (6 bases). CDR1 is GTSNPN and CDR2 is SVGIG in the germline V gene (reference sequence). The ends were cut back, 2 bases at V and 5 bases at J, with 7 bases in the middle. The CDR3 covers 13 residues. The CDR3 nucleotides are TGTGCCTGGAGTCGACAGGATAATTCACCCCTCCACTTT. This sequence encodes CAWSRQDNSPLHF.